This entry describes one T cell receptor beta chain. The antigen is undetermined. The data are from a study of cytomegalovirus exposure and HLA in healthy donors. Study conclusions and caveats: CMV antigen specificity of a few CMV-associated chains was confirmed in vitro. Rare sequences made up most TCRs, while some public TCRs were found in many donors. A list of 150 to 200 TCR beta chains associated with cytomegalovirus was given.

The germline gives CDR1 SGHVS, CDR2 FQNEAQ. The CDR3 totals 14 residues. Trimming removed 5 bases from V and 6 bases from J; junction bases left unmatched: 7. Method: immunoSEQ multiplex PCR; TCRdb's copy keeps in-frame clones and lacks some. The repertoire has some 110,000 clones, 70% to 90% of them found once; the top ten carry approximately 1.8%. The donors were part of the roughly 110-subject validation cohort, which stood apart from the 666-subject first cohort. This rearrangement joins TRBV7-8 to TRBJ2-3; 8 bases agree with TRBD2. This receptor was identified in a man between 18 and 29 years old in good health and CMV-seronegative. The sample comprised PBMCs. CDR3 region: CASSLRAGEDTQYF. CDR3 sequence (DNA): TGTGCCAGCAGCCTCAGAGCGGGAGAGGATACGCAGTATTTT.